The entry below gives a single T cell receptor (beta chain) sequence along with its context. The antigen is unknown. Original processing notes: As immunoSEQ supplied junction-only sequences (without quality scores), filtering differed. TCRdb's table, derived via immunoSEQ multiplex PCR, lists solely in-frame clones and lacks some. That table supplies the V and J calls and clone size; D and trimming were determined from the DNA. The sample carries about 1,800,000 clones, about 95% recorded once. The record originates from a study of shared clonotypes between healthy human individuals. Overall study context: The donors, a couple of women and a few men, were aged 18 to 49.

Only CD45RO-negative cells positively selected for CCR7 counted as naive CD8 cells, so terminally differentiated effector memory CD45RA+ cells were excluded. Study donors comprised healthy, HIV-negative adults devoid of recent acute infection or vaccination. Germline lookup yields CDR1 SGDLS and CDR2 YYNGEE. The CDR3 extends over 15 amino acids. The ends lost 5 bases at V and 1 base at J; junction bases unmatched: 4. Overall study results and limits: Among the subsets, naive ones generally showed larger estimated richness than memory ones.

This clonotype was obtained from a man aged 18 to 30 in good health. The V call is TRBV9, the J call TRBJ2-5, with TRBD2 matching 11 bases. The source material was naive CD8+ T cells sorted from blood. The CDR3 DNA reads TGTGCCAGCAGTTCCGGGACTAGCGGCCAAGAGACCCAGTACTTC. Its protein is CASSSGTSGQETQYF.